These T cell receptor beta chains were read from a single sample in a study of T cell repertoires in cytomegalovirus infection. The antigens for these receptors are not known. TCRdb redid the calling of the reads with MiXCR, one entry per CDR3 protein. The repertoire holds about a million distinct CDR3 sequences, with approximately 31% as singletons. Source: cultured CD8+ T cells from PBMCs, taken from culture after CMV antigen stimulation. These receptor sequences come from a human donor in good health (CMV status not recorded). Some clones in this sample may be carry-over from other donors' samples. CDR3s include the opening cysteine and the closing phenylalanine or tryptophan. A D gene is named only where the DNA matches it firmly. Expanded clones are given a class, and other clones once, few, many or no size at all.

size	V	D	J	CDR3	DNA
NA	TRBV4-3	NA	TRBJ2-1	CASSQGLRGAISYNEQFF	TGCGCCAGCAGCCAAGGCCTTAGGGGGGCGATCTCCTACAATGAGCAGTTCTTC
NA	TRBV5-1	TRBD1	TRBJ1-1	CASSSQGAMGNTEAFF	TGCGCCAGCAGCTCTCAGGGGGCTATGGGGAACACTGAAGCTTTCTTT
NA	TRBV27	NA	TRBJ2-7	CASTGRGNEQYF	TGTGCCAGCACTGGGCGGGGTAACGAGCAGTACTTC
NA	TRBV7-4	TRBD2	TRBJ2-1	CASSTRTSGGSYNEQFF	TGTGCCAGCAGCACCCGGACTAGCGGAGGCTCCTACAATGAGCAGTTCTTC
NA	TRBV19	NA	TRBJ1-2	CASSISHLIGQKYGYTF	TGTGCCAGTAGTATAAGTCACCTCATAGGACAGAAGTATGGCTACACCTTC
NA	TRBV7-9	TRBD1	TRBJ1-4	CASSGRQGAREKLFF	TGTGCCAGCAGCGGAAGACAGGGGGCGAGGGAAAAACTGTTTTTT
NA	TRBV27	NA	TRBJ2-3	CASSFGTLADTQYF	TGTGCCAGCAGTTTCGGGACATTGGCGGATACGCAGTATTTT
NA	TRBV7-3	TRBD2	TRBJ2-2	CASSLPAGEANTGELFF	TGTGCCAGCAGCTTACCAGCGGGGGAAGCGAACACCGGGGAGCTGTTTTTT
many	TRBV7-9	TRBD1	TRBJ2-3	CASSDEDRGHGDTQYF	TGTGCCAGCAGCGACGAAGACAGGGGGCATGGGGATACGCAGTATTTT
NA	TRBV4-1	NA	TRBJ2-7	CASSQVPLGETYEQYF	TGCGCCAGCAGCCAAGTTCCTCTCGGAGAGACCTACGAGCAGTACTTC
NA	TRBV4-1	NA	TRBJ2-1	CASSLLRGPPYNKQFF	TGCGCCAGCAGCCTATTACGGGGGCCCCCTTACAATAAGCAGTTCTTC
many	TRBV7-2	TRBD1	TRBJ2-6	CASSLGQGAANVLTF	TGTGCCAGCAGCTTAGGACAGGGGGCGGCCAACGTCCTGACTTTC
NA	TRBV2	TRBD1	TRBJ2-7	CASSEGDRESGEQYF	TGTGCCAGCAGTGAAGGGGACAGGGAGTCGGGCGAGCAGTACTTC
few	TRBV12-3/TRBV12-4	NA	TRBJ2-3	CASSLQGGLTDTQYF	TGTGCCAGCAGTTTGCAGGGGGGATTGACAGATACGCAGTATTTT
NA	TRBV12-3/TRBV12-4	TRBD2	TRBJ2-1	CASTSEAGGNNEQFF	TGTGCCAGCACCTCAGAAGCGGGGGGGAACAATGAGCAGTTCTTC
few	TRBV27	TRBD2	TRBJ2-5	CASSLREGQETQYF	TGTGCCAGCAGTTTACGGGAGGGCCAAGAGACCCAGTACTTC
many	TRBV2	TRBD1	TRBJ2-2	CASSGTGYTGELFF	TGTGCCAGCAGTGGGACAGGGTACACCGGGGAGCTGTTTTTT
NA	TRBV27	TRBD2	TRBJ2-2	CASSFRAGAPIPGELLF	TGTGCCAGCAGTTTCAGAGCGGGGGCCCCCATTCCCGGGGAGCTGCTTTTT
many	TRBV6-2/TRBV6-3	NA	TRBJ2-1	CASNPYMVGPYNEQFF	TGTGCCAGCAATCCCTACATGGTGGGTCCCTACAATGAGCAGTTCTTC
NA	TRBV29-1	NA	TRBJ2-5	CSVVGPQETQYF	TGCAGCGTTGTGGGCCCGCAAGAGACCCAGTACTTC
NA	TRBV12-3/TRBV12-4	TRBD1	TRBJ2-1	CASDRVGYNEQFF	TGTGCCAGCGACAGGGTCGGATACAATGAGCAGTTCTTC
few	TRBV12-3/TRBV12-4	NA	TRBJ2-1	CASSPGPGSGSSRYNEQFF	TGTGCCAGCAGCCCAGGCCCAGGGTCGGGTTCCTCTCGCTACAATGAGCAGTTCTTC
few	TRBV12-3/TRBV12-4	NA	TRBJ1-1	CAKSFAGATEAFF	TGTGCAAAAAGTTTTGCAGGGGCGACTGAAGCTTTCTTT
NA	TRBV19	NA	TRBJ1-1	CASSTKTNTEAFF	TGTGCCAGTAGTACCAAAACGAACACTGAAGCTTTCTTT
NA	TRBV6-2/TRBV6-3	NA	TRBJ1-1	CASSYYREGLPEAFF	TGTGCCAGCAGTTACTATAGGGAGGGTTTGCCTGAAGCTTTCTTT
few	TRBV12-5	NA	TRBJ1-1	CASGFSVQGRTEAFF	TGTGCTAGTGGTTTTTCGGTACAGGGACGGACTGAAGCTTTCTTT
few	TRBV7-9	NA	TRBJ2-2	CASSFRDPRTGELFF	TGTGCCAGCAGCTTTCGTGATCCAAGGACCGGGGAGCTGTTTTTT
NA	TRBV27	TRBD1	TRBJ2-2	CASSHRGRELFF	TGTGCCAGCAGCCACAGGGGTCGGGAGCTGTTTTTT
NA	TRBV3-1	NA	TRBJ2-7	CASSQAGIKYF	TGTGCCAGCAGCCAAGCCGGAATTAAGTACTTC
NA	TRBV28	NA	TRBJ2-1	CASSPGATKGDEQFF	TGTGCCAGCAGTCCGGGGGCCACCAAAGGGGATGAGCAGTTCTTC
few	TRBV4-3	NA	TRBJ1-1	CASSRGGVADTEAFF	TGCGCCAGCAGCCGAGGGGGGGTGGCAGACACTGAAGCTTTCTTT
many	TRBV7-8	TRBD1	TRBJ2-3	CASSLPGQGATDTQYF	TGTGCCAGCAGCCTACCAGGACAGGGGGCAACAGATACGCAGTATTTT
many	TRBV7-6	NA	TRBJ1-1	CASSLFGVNTEAFF	TGTGCCAGCAGCTTATTCGGGGTGAACACTGAAGCTTTCTTT
few	TRBV5-1	TRBD2	TRBJ2-1	CANSLARTSGGNEQFF	TGCGCCAACAGCTTGGCGAGGACTAGCGGGGGAAATGAGCAGTTCTTC
many	TRBV7-9	NA	TRBJ2-7	CASSPRAGRDLYEQYF	TGTGCCAGCAGCCCCCGGGCCGGCCGGGATCTCTACGAGCAGTACTTC
NA	TRBV7-3	NA	TRBJ2-3	CASSSGPEWADTQYF	TGTGCCAGCAGCTCCGGACCCGAATGGGCAGATACGCAGTATTTT
NA	TRBV18	NA	TRBJ2-1	CASSDKEQLVPYNEQFF	TGTGCCAGCTCAGACAAGGAACAGCTAGTTCCCTACAATGAGCAGTTCTTC
few	TRBV20-1	NA	TRBJ2-3	CSAEAGVTDTQYF	TGCAGTGCGGAGGCAGGGGTGACAGATACGCAGTATTTT
few	TRBV12-3/TRBV12-4	NA	TRBJ2-7	CASSGGYSYEQYF	TGTGCCAGCAGCGGAGGATACTCCTACGAGCAGTACTTC
NA	TRBV7-6	TRBD2	TRBJ2-7	CASSFGPAGDYEQYF	TGTGCCAGCAGCTTTGGTCCAGCGGGGGACTACGAGCAGTACTTC
few	TRBV4-3	NA	TRBJ2-2	CASSQDRFSGSGTGELFF	TGCGCCAGCAGCCAAGATAGGTTCTCGGGGAGTGGCACCGGGGAGCTGTTTTTT
many	TRBV7-8	NA	TRBJ1-1	CASSYEFTEAFF	TGTGCCAGCAGCTACGAGTTCACTGAAGCTTTCTTT
NA	TRBV12-3/TRBV12-4	TRBD1	TRBJ2-1	CASSLERTGKSF	TGTGCCAGCAGTTTAGAAAGGACAGGGAAGTCCTTC
few	TRBV7-9	NA	TRBJ2-1	CASSPDRGNNEQFF	TGTGCCAGCAGCCCCGACCGGGGGAACAATGAGCAGTTCTTC
many	TRBV7-8	NA	TRBJ1-1	CASSHPDGRNTEAFF	TGTGCCAGCAGCCATCCGGACGGAAGGAACACTGAAGCTTTCTTT
few	TRBV7-3	TRBD1	TRBJ2-3	CASSLQGALTDTQYF	TGTGCCAGCAGCTTACAGGGGGCTCTCACAGATACGCAGTATTTT
few	TRBV7-6	TRBD2	TRBJ2-3	CASSLTSGGNTDTQYF	TGTGCCAGCAGCCTGACTAGCGGGGGGAACACAGATACGCAGTATTTT
NA	TRBV6-1	TRBD2	TRBJ2-7	CASSVLRGDPYEQYF	TGTGCCAGCAGCGTTCTCCGGGGGGATCCCTACGAGCAGTACTTC
few	TRBV6-1	NA	TRBJ2-7	CASSRTGMSYEQYF	TGTGCCAGCAGTCGTACCGGGATGTCCTACGAGCAGTACTTC
few	TRBV11-1	NA	TRBJ1-1	CASSLDWKNTEAFF	TGTGCCAGCAGCTTAGATTGGAAAAACACTGAAGCTTTCTTT
NA	TRBV5-6	TRBD1	TRBJ1-3	CASGQGGNTIYF	TGTGCCAGCGGACAGGGTGGAAACACCATATATTTT
few	TRBV6-2/TRBV6-3	TRBD1	TRBJ1-1	CASSYSIRTGSESTEAFF	TGTGCCAGCAGTTACTCGATTCGGACAGGATCCGAAAGCACTGAAGCTTTCTTT
NA	TRBV4-1	NA	TRBJ1-1	CASSQTDRLNTEAFF	TGCGCCAGCAGCCAGACCGACAGACTGAACACTGAAGCTTTCTTT
few	TRBV4-2	TRBD2	TRBJ2-1	CASSPARGGDQRYEQFF	TGTGCCAGCAGCCCTGCCCGCGGGGGGGACCAGAGGTATGAGCAGTTCTTC
NA	TRBV4-1	NA	TRBJ2-7	CASSQGSPDIHEQYF	TGCGCCAGCAGCCAAGGGTCGCCAGATATCCACGAGCAGTACTTC
NA	TRBV6-2/TRBV6-3	NA	TRBJ2-1	CASTSSGGGDADEQFF	TGTGCCAGCACCTCCTCAGGGGGGGGAGATGCGGATGAGCAGTTCTTC
NA	TRBV6-1	NA	TRBJ1-6	CASSYPQPSNSPLHF	TGTGCCAGCAGTTACCCGCAGCCGTCCAATTCACCCCTCCACTTT
NA	TRBV4-1	NA	TRBJ2-3	CASSQGAIITDTQYF	TGCGCCAGCAGCCAAGGGGCCATAATCACAGATACGCAGTATTTT
many	TRBV7-9	TRBD1	TRBJ2-1	CASSLGTGPYSYNEQFF	TGTGCCAGCAGCTTAGGGACAGGGCCCTATTCCTACAATGAGCAGTTCTTC
NA	TRBV6-2/TRBV6-3	NA	TRBJ1-1	CASMLGDERTEAFF	TGTGCCAGCATGCTTGGGGACGAGAGAACTGAAGCTTTCTTT